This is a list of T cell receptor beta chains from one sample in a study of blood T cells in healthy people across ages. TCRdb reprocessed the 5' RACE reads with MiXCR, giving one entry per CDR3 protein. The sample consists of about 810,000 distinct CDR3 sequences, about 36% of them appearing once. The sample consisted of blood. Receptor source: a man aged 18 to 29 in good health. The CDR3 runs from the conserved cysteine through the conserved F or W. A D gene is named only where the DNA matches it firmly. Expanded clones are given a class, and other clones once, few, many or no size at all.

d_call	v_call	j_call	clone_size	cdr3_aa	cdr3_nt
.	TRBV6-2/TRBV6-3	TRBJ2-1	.	CASSPGPQNEQFF	TGTGCCAGCAGTCCGGGCCCACAAAATGAGCAGTTCTTC
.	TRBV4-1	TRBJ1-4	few	CASSQDIGLNEKLFF	TGCGCCAGCAGCCAAGATATCGGCCTTAATGAAAAACTGTTTTTT
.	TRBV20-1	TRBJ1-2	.	CSARGSEGTFYGYTF	TGCAGTGCCCGAGGGAGTGAGGGAACGTTCTATGGCTACACCTTC
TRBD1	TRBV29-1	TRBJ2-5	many	CSVDGTGGLGTETQYF	TGCAGCGTTGATGGGACAGGGGGTTTGGGGACGGAGACCCAGTACTTC
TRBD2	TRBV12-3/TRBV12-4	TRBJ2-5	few	CASTLLAGGGNEQYF	TGTGCCAGCACCCTACTAGCGGGGGGAGGCAATGAGCAGTACTTC
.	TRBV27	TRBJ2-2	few	CASSLVGAGTGELFF	TGTGCCAGCAGTTTAGTAGGGGCGGGGACCGGGGAGCTGTTTTTT
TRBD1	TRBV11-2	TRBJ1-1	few	CASRKGQLNTEAFF	TGTGCCAGCAGAAAGGGACAGCTGAACACTGAAGCTTTCTTT
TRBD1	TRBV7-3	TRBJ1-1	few	CASSLDRVGTEAFF	TGTGCCAGCAGCTTGGACAGGGTTGGCACTGAAGCTTTCTTT
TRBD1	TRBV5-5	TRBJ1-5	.	CASSPGQLYQPQHF	TGTGCCAGCAGCCCGGGACAGCTGTATCAGCCCCAGCATTTT
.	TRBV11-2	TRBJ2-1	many	CASSLTSRGPPHEQFF	TGTGCCAGCAGCTTAACATCGCGGGGGCCTCCCCATGAGCAGTTCTTC
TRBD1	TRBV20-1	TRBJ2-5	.	CSAIDRVVKTQYF	TGCAGTGCTATCGACAGGGTTGTTAAGACCCAGTACTTC